A single T cell receptor (beta chain) is shown here with its context. Its target is unknown. Germline V gene lookup returns CDR1 SGHDT and CDR2 YYEEEE. The V segment lost 2 bases and the J segment 3 bases; nucleotides outside the gene matches: 16. The CDR3 is 19 amino acids. The donors were members of the validation cohort comprising over a hundred subjects, separate from the approximately 670-subject first cohort. This record comes from a study of cytomegalovirus exposure and HLA in healthy donors. Sequencing used immunoSEQ multiplex PCR; TCRdb keeps in-frame clones, though not all of them. The table lists 95,000 to 150,000 clones, roughly 95% of them singletons. Findings of the study overall: Overall, approximately 150 TCR beta chains were annotated as cytomegalovirus-associated.

The sample was PBMCs. The chain is built from TRBV5-6 and TRBJ2-3; 9 bases align to TRBD2. This sequence was found in a man aged 18 to 30 in good health and CMV-seronegative. The CDR3 region has the DNA TGTGCCAGCAGCTTCCCCACGTTGGTAGCGGGAGAAAGTACAGATACGCAGTATTTT. This gives the protein CASSFPTLVAGESTDTQYF. The whole variable domain, remainder taken from reference TRBV5-6 and TRBJ2-3, is DAGVTQSPTHLIKTRGQQVTLRCSPKSGHDTVSWYQQALGQGPQFIFQYYEEEERQRGNFPDRFSGHQFPNYSSELNVNALLLGDSALYLCASSFPTLVAGESTDTQYFGPGTRLTVL.